Below are 16 T cell receptor beta chains sequenced from a single sample in a study of blood T cells in healthy people across ages. PCR was performed a second time for roughly 7 to 11 cycles using a sample-barcoded 5' primer and a J-beta primer mix. TCRdb re-derived calls from the 5' RACE reads in MiXCR, one entry per CDR3 protein. Found here are hundreds of thousands of distinct CDR3 sequences, roughly 44% of them singletons; the top ten hold about 19%. Sample: blood. The receptors derive from a man between 60 and 75 years old in good health.

This rearrangement joins TRBV20-1 to TRBJ2-7; 8 bases are shared with TRBD1. Trimming took 6 bases from V and 1 from J; bases not matched to a gene: 8. Germline V gene lookup returns CDR1 DFQATT and CDR2 SNEGSKA (reference sequence). This CDR3 comprises 14 residues. CDR3 coding DNA: TGCAGTGCAGCTGCAGGGGGCGCTTCCTACGAGCAGTACTTC. It is translated as CSAAAGGASYEQYF.

The gene calls are TRBV29-1 and TRBJ1-1, with TRBD1 matching 7 bases. Germline V gene data show CDR1 as SQVTM and CDR2 as ANQGSEA. The CDR3 has 12 residues. Trimming cost V 7 bases and J 3 bases; bases outside gene matches: 5. CDR3 nucleotides: TGCAGCGCTAAACAGGGGCACACTGAAGCTTTCTTT. It specifies CSAKQGHTEAFF.

The chain has TRBV9 and TRBJ1-6, with D hard to call. The CDR3 consists of 15 residues. The germline V gene has CDR1 SGDLS and CDR2 YYNGEE. The V end lost 2 bases, the J end lost 10 bases, and 16 bases lay between the germline ends. This chain's CDR3 is CASSVSPEGRSPLHF. As DNA, the CDR3 is TGTGCCAGCAGCGTTTCTCCAGAGGGTCGGTCACCCCTCCACTTT.

The genes are TRBV9 and TRBJ2-1; TRBD2 matches at 9 bases. Unmatched junction bases numbered 15, after V lost 1 base and J lost 7 bases. Germline V gene data show CDR1 as SGDLS and CDR2 as YYNGEE. CDR3 length: 18 residues. The DNA of the CDR3 is TGTGCCAGCAGCGTACGGTCGGATGGCGGGGGGGCGGGGAATGAGCAGTTCTTC. This encodes CASSVRSDGGGAGNEQFF.

A few counts support this clonotype. The chain carries TRBV20-1 and TRBJ2-5; 8 bases map to TRBD2. The DNA end lines up better with TRBJ2-7; the J call may be wrong. The CDR3 extends over 14 amino acids. In germline, CDR1 is DFQATT, CDR2 SNEGSKA (reference sequence). The CDR3 nucleotides are TGCAGTGCTAAACTAGCGGACCAGGTCTACGAGCAGTACTTC. This translates into CSAKLADQVYEQYF.

In this sample, this clonotype turned up many times. The chain joins TRBV5-1 to TRBJ1-2; D is unresolved. Germline loops: CDR1 SGHRS, CDR2 YFSETQ. V lost 4 bases and J lost 4, with 14 bases in between. The CDR3 is made up of 14 amino acids. The DNA of the CDR3 is TGCGCCAGCAGCGTGGACCGTCGTGGCTATGGCTACACCTTC. Translating it yields CASSVDRRGYGYTF.

In this sample, this clonotype turned up a few times. The chain uses TRBV29-1 and TRBJ2-2, with unresolved D. The CDR3 runs 11 residues. The V end was cut by 1 base, the J end by 6 bases, with 3 bases between. Germline V CDR1 and CDR2: SQVTM, ANQGSEA. The CDR3 DNA reads as TGCAGCGTTGAAGGCTCCGGGGAGCTGTTTTTT. This encodes CSVEGSGELFF.

This chain uses TRBV20-1 with TRBJ1-1; 8 nucleotides align to TRBD1. In germline, CDR1 is DFQATT, CDR2 SNEGSKA (reference sequence). V lost 6 bases, J lost 5 bases, and 8 bases stayed unmatched. The CDR3 length is 13 residues. CDR3 residues: CSAPRTGRTEAFF. CDR3 DNA sequence: TGCAGTGCACCGAGGACAGGGCGTACTGAAGCTTTCTTT.

The CDR3 region is CASSLAGQAHGYTF. DNA for the CDR3: TGTGCCAGCAGCTTGGCGGGACAGGCTCATGGCTACACCTTC. The V and J genes are TRBV5-5 and TRBJ1-2; 8 bases agree with TRBD1. The J segment lost 6 bases and the V segment lost 0 bases, leaving 4 bases of the junction unmatched. The CDR3 length is 14 residues. Per the germline V gene, CDR1 is SGHKS and CDR2 is YYEKEE (reference sequence).

V and J are TRBV5-6 and TRBJ2-7; D is unresolved. V lost 0 bases, J lost 5 bases, and 12 bases lay in between. Germline loops: CDR1 SGHDT, CDR2 YYEEEE. The CDR3 is 14 amino acids. The chain's CDR3 is CASSLGSSYHEQYF. DNA of the CDR3: TGTGCCAGCAGCTTGGGGAGTAGCTACCACGAGCAGTACTTC.

This clonotype was picked up many times. The chain combines TRBV4-3 with TRBJ2-7; the D gene is possibly TRBD1 (6 bases). Trimming took 1 base from V and 0 from J, leaving 10 bases between them. The germline CDR1 and CDR2 sequences are LGHNA and YSLEER. This CDR3 spans 15 amino acids. The DNA for the CDR3 is TGCGCCAGCAGCCAAGCAAGGGGGAGCTCCTACGAGCAGTACTTC. Amino acids: CASSQARGSSYEQYF.

The V call is TRBV7-9, the J call TRBJ2-3, with 7 positions matching TRBD2. Germline trimming cut 7 bases from V and 8 bases from J; bases unmatched to any gene: 9. CDR3 length: 13 amino acids. CDR1 is SEHNR, CDR2 FQNEAQ, per germline (reference sequence). The CDR3 region has the DNA TGTGCCAGCACAGTATTGACGGGAGGTACGCAGTATTTT. Its translation: CASTVLTGGTQYF.

Ten or more counts support this clonotype. V is TRBV4-1 and J is TRBJ2-5; D may be TRBD2 (5 bases). The CDR3 totals 14 residues. In germline, CDR1 is MGHRA, CDR2 YSYEKL. Trimming removed 1 base at V and 4 bases at J, with 10 bases between. This chain's CDR3 is CASSQGRWGETQYF. CDR3 in DNA: TGCGCCAGCAGCCAAGGGAGGTGGGGAGAGACCCAGTACTTC.

The V gene is TRBV20-1, the J gene TRBJ2-5, with D perhaps matching TRBD2 (5 bases). Germline V gene data show CDR1 as DFQATT and CDR2 as SNEGSKA (reference sequence). The CDR3 contains 12 residues. Trimming removed 3 bases at V and 2 bases at J, with 7 bases between. The CDR3 DNA is TGCAGTGCTAGGGACTTTCAAGAGACCCAGTACTTC. Translating it yields CSARDFQETQYF.

This clonotype was detected many times. The chain links TRBV6-5 to TRBJ2-3, with D possibly TRBD2 on 5 matching bases. Germline V gene sequence: CDR1 MNHEY, CDR2 SVGAGI. V lost 2 bases and J 3 bases, leaving 12 bases between the germline ends. The CDR3 runs 15 residues. The CDR3 nucleotides are TGTGCCAGCAGTTACCGCGGGCACGGGACAGATACGCAGTATTTT. Its protein product is CASSYRGHGTDTQYF.

This chain links TRBV7-2 with TRBJ2-3; 9 bases match TRBD2. This CDR3 is built from 18 residues. With V trimmed by 2 bases and J by 0 bases, 9 bases remained unmatched. CDR1 and CDR2 from the germline V gene are SGHTA and FQGNSA. This CDR3 is CASSLYGLAGTSTDTQYF. DNA for the CDR3: TGTGCCAGCAGCTTATATGGGCTAGCGGGGACTAGCACAGATACGCAGTATTTT.